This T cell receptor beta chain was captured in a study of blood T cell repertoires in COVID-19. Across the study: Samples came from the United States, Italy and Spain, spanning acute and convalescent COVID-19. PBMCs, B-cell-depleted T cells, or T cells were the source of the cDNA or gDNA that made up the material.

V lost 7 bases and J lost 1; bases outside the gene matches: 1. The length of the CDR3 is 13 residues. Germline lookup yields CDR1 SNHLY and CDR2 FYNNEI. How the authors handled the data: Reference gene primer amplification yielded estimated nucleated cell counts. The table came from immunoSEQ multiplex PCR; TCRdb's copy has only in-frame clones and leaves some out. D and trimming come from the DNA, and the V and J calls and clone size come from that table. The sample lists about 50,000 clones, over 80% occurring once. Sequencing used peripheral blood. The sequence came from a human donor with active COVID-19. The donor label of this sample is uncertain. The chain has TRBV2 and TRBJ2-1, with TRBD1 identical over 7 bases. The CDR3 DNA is TGTGCCAGCATACAGGGGTCCTACAATGAGCAGTTCTTC. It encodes CASIQGSYNEQFF.